The 30 T cell receptor beta chains given below trace back to one sample, sequenced in a study of tumor-infiltrating lymphocytes in localized non-small cell lung cancer. The data were produced by immunoSEQ multiplex PCR, yet TCRdb's version contains in-frame clones alone and is incomplete. Of approximately 12,000 clones listed, approximately 65% were seen once; the top ten hold 11%. What was sequenced was uninvolved lung tissue not adjacent to the tumor. Receptor source: a human donor with non-small cell lung cancer.

The rearrangement uses TRBV25-1 and TRBJ1-1, with 7 positions matching TRBD1. CDR3 length: 13 amino acids. Trimming at V came to 8 bases and at J to 0 bases, leaving 3 bases not matched to a gene. Germline CDR1 MGHDK, CDR2 SYGVNS. The CDR3 loop is CASADRVNTEAFF. CDR3 bases: TGTGCCAGCGCTGACAGGGTGAACACTGAAGCTTTCTTT. Combining the CDR3 with reference TRBV25-1 and TRBJ1-1 gives the whole variable domain EADIYQTPRYLVIGTGKKITLECSQTMGHDKMYWYQQDPGMELHLIHYSYGVNSTEKGDLSSESTVSRIRTEHFPLTLESARPSHTSQYLCASADRVNTEAFFGQGTRLTVV.

This chain uses TRBV7-2 with TRBJ1-5; 9 bases map to TRBD1. CDR3 length: 18 residues. Germline assignment: CDR1 SGHTA and CDR2 FQGNSA. V shed 1 base, J shed 2 bases, and the junction held 9 bases outside the gene matches. CDR3 amino acids: CASSLGTGVLVGNQPQHF. CDR3 nucleotide sequence: TGTGCCAGCAGCTTAGGGACAGGGGTACTCGTCGGCAATCAGCCCCAGCATTTT.

This clone was counted a few times. The CDR3 reads CASSFTDRPNTEAFF. DNA of the CDR3: TGTGCCAGCAGCTTTACAGACAGGCCCAACACTGAAGCTTTCTTT. The chain recombines TRBV5-6 with TRBJ1-1; TRBD1 might be the D (6 bases). This CDR3 has 15 residues. The V end was cut by 2 bases, the J end by 2 bases, with 13 bases between. Germline V gives CDR1 SGHDT, CDR2 YYEEEE.

This chain uses TRBV6-6 with TRBJ1-2; no firm D call. With 2 bases removed from V and 7 bases from J, the gap between germline ends came to 20 bases. This CDR3 comprises 16 residues. The germline V gene encodes CDR1 MNHNY and CDR2 SVGAGI (reference sequence). The CDR3 is CASSYPIRRQKSGYTF. In DNA form, the CDR3 reads TGTGCCAGCAGTTACCCCATCCGGAGGCAGAAATCTGGCTACACCTTC.

The chain links TRBV5-5 to TRBJ2-7; TRBD1 matches at 8 bases. The germline gives CDR1 SGHKS, CDR2 YYEKEE (reference sequence). After removal of 3 bases from V and 3 bases from J, the junction contained 5 bases not matched to a gene. CDR3 length: 14 amino acids. DNA for the CDR3: TGTGCCAGCAGCTCCGGGACAGGCGGCTACGAGCAGTACTTC. It encodes CASSSGTGGYEQYF.

This clone is medium-sized within its sample. J is TRBJ2-7 and V is TRBV18; TRBD1 matches 9 bases. Germline CDR1 reads KGHSH; CDR2 reads LQKENI. V gave up 4 bases and J gave up 2 bases; unmatched junction bases: 9. This CDR3 is 16 amino acids long. The CDR3 bases are TGTGCCAGCTCACAAGAACAGGGGGCAGGGACCTACGAGCAGTACTTC. Encoded protein: CASSQEQGAGTYEQYF.

J is TRBJ2-1 and V is TRBV6-5; D gene ambiguous. Germline CDR1 and CDR2: MNHEY and SVGAGI. V was cut by 8 bases and J by 3 bases, with 17 bases left in between. The CDR3 totals 15 residues. CDR3 in DNA: TGTGCCAGCGGTCTTGGCCCTACACTCTACAATGAGCAGTTCTTC. Protein sequence: CASGLGPTLYNEQFF.

This chain links TRBV19 with TRBJ2-3; D unclear. This CDR3 has 13 residues. Trimming left V 0 bases short and J 9 bases short, with 10 bases between. Germline assignment: CDR1 LNHDA and CDR2 SQIVND (reference sequence). The CDR3 DNA follows: TGTGCCAGTAGTATAGATCACTTTGCAACGCAGTATTTT. Amino acid sequence: CASSIDHFATQYF.

The chain couples TRBV6-5 to TRBJ2-1, with D possibly called TRBD1 or TRBD2 (5 bases each). CDR1 and CDR2 from the germline V gene are MNHEY and SVGAGI. The CDR3 sequence is 14 residues long. Trimming removed 5 bases from V and 3 bases from J, with 11 bases in between. In nucleotides, the CDR3 is TGTGCCAGCAGTAACCGGGACCACTACAATGAGCAGTTCTTC. It specifies CASSNRDHYNEQFF.

This chain uses TRBV28 with TRBJ1-3; weak D call: TRBD1 (5 bases). The CDR3 is 15 amino acids. Germline V CDR1 and CDR2: MDHEN, SYDVKM. The V end was cut by 5 bases, the J end by 0 bases, with 11 bases between. The CDR3 DNA is TGTGCCAGCAGTCCACCGACAGACTCTGGAAACACCATATATTTT. Translation: CASSPPTDSGNTIYF.

This clone came up once. The rearrangement joins TRBV4-3 to TRBJ1-3; D is undetermined. V lost 0 bases and J 0 bases, leaving 12 bases between the germline ends. This CDR3 is 17 amino acids long. Germline lookup yields CDR1 LGHNA and CDR2 YSLEER. CDR3 in amino acids: CASSQDMPGHSGNTIYF. In DNA form, the CDR3 reads TGCGCCAGCAGCCAAGATATGCCAGGCCACTCTGGAAACACCATATATTTT.

The gene calls are TRBV12-5 and TRBJ1-1; 8 positions match TRBD1. This CDR3 spans 15 amino acids. The germline V gene has CDR1 LGHNT and CDR2 FRNRAP. V lost 4 bases to trimming and J lost 3 bases; unmatched junction nucleotides: 7. CDR3 coding DNA: TGTGCTAGTGGTTCTGGACAGGGACGGGACACTGAAGCTTTCTTT. Protein sequence: CASGSGQGRDTEAFF.

This clone is categorized as medium-sized (0.01 to 0.1%). The CDR3 loop reads CASSTLGRYQETQYF. DNA of the CDR3: TGTGCCAGCAGCACCCTCGGGAGGTACCAAGAGACCCAGTACTTC. This sequence joins TRBV7-9 and TRBJ2-5; 7 bases align to TRBD2. The V gene end was trimmed by 5 bases and the J gene end by 0 bases; junction bases not matched to a gene: 6. The CDR3 runs to 15 residues. CDR1 and CDR2 from the germline V gene are SEHNR and FQNEAQ (reference sequence).

In this sample, this clone is large. This rearrangement joins TRBV7-2 to TRBJ2-7, with D perhaps being TRBD1 or TRBD2 (5 bases each). The CDR3 totals 14 residues. Germline V lookup: CDR1 SGHTA, CDR2 FQGNSA. Trimming took 5 bases from V and 2 from J, leaving 13 bases between them. CDR3: CASSTGTWPYEQYF. The CDR3 DNA reads TGTGCCAGCAGCACCGGGACGTGGCCCTACGAGCAGTACTTC.

The V and J genes are TRBV7-7 and TRBJ2-1, with D perhaps assigned TRBD1 or TRBD2 (5 bases each). Between the trimmed V and J ends, which lost 5 bases and 6 bases, there was a span of 17 bases. The germline gives CDR1 SSHAT, CDR2 FNYEAQ (reference sequence). This CDR3 region has 15 residues. CDR3 loop: CASSPDRGYSNEQFF. The CDR3 DNA sequence: TGTGCCAGCAGCCCAGACAGAGGGTACTCCAATGAGCAGTTCTTC.

The chain joins TRBV14 to TRBJ2-1; the D gene could be TRBD1 or TRBD2 (6 bases each). The CDR3 loop spans 16 amino acids. Trimming pared 1 base from V and 7 bases from J, leaving 17 bases between. Germline CDR1 and CDR2: SGHDN and FVKESK. The CDR3 region has the DNA TGTGCCAGCAGCCAAGGTTACCGGGGGCCTTGGAATGAGCAGTTCTTC. Translated: CASSQGYRGPWNEQFF.

The chain couples TRBV5-1 to TRBJ2-1, with TRBD2 identical over 11 bases. The V gene's germline CDR1 is SGHRS and CDR2 YFSETQ. V gave up 1 base and J gave up 6 bases; unmatched junction bases: 9. The CDR3 runs to 17 residues. This chain's CDR3 is CASSLTSGRLTINEQFF. The CDR3 DNA reads TGCGCCAGCAGCTTGACTAGCGGGAGACTTACCATCAATGAGCAGTTCTTC.

The V call is TRBV11-2, the J call TRBJ2-1; maybe TRBD2 (7 bases). There are 15 residues in the CDR3. CDR1 is SGHAT and CDR2 is FQNNGV in the germline V gene. V lost 2 bases, J lost 6 bases, and 14 bases lay in between. The CDR3 DNA is TGTGCCAGCAGCTTACTGCCAGGGGAGGGCAATGAGCAGTTCTTC. Translated: CASSLLPGEGNEQFF.

In this sample, this clone turned up a few times. This chain's CDR3 is CASRGDRANQPQHF. CDR3 coding DNA: TGTGCCAGCAGGGGGGACAGGGCAAATCAGCCCCAGCATTTT. J is TRBJ1-5 and V is TRBV2; 9 positions match TRBD1. Germline CDR1 and CDR2: SNHLY and FYNNEI. This CDR3 comprises 14 residues. V gave up 6 bases and J gave up 4 bases; unmatched junction bases: 4.

The V and J genes are TRBV7-9 and TRBJ2-5; D possibly corresponds to TRBD2 (6 bases). V was trimmed by 1 base and J by 3 bases, leaving 12 bases between them. Germline V gives CDR1 SEHNR, CDR2 FQNEAQ (reference sequence). The CDR3 is 15 amino acids. DNA of the CDR3: TGTGCCAGCAGCTTAGAGGCCAGGGAGGAAGAGACCCAGTACTTC. Its translation: CASSLEAREEETQYF.

The chain combines TRBV5-4 with TRBJ2-7; D remains ambiguous. Germline CDR1 and CDR2: SGHNT and YYREEE (reference sequence). The V gene lost 4 bases and the J gene lost 0 bases, with 11 bases spanning the gap. The length of the CDR3 is 14 residues. The CDR3 loop reads CASSLSLGSYEQYF. CDR3 nucleotide sequence: TGTGCCAGCAGCCTGAGTCTAGGCTCCTACGAGCAGTACTTC.

This chain connects TRBV10-3 to TRBJ2-3; the match to TRBD1 covers 7 bases. This CDR3 has 16 amino acids. CDR1 and CDR2 (germline): ENHRY, SYGVKD. V was clipped by 6 bases and J by 2 bases; unmatched bases: 11. CDR3 sequence: CAIRMGQGVDTDTQYF. The CDR3 DNA sequence: TGTGCCATCAGGATGGGGCAGGGGGTGGACACAGATACGCAGTATTTT.

The CDR3 here is CASSLQGMNTEAFF. As DNA, the CDR3 is TGCGCCAGCAGCTTACAGGGGATGAACACTGAAGCTTTCTTT. The chain uses TRBV5-1 and TRBJ1-1; 7 bases are shared with TRBD1. Per germline, CDR1 SGHRS and CDR2 YFSETQ. J was trimmed by 0 bases and V by 2 bases; bases with no gene match: 1. The CDR3 extends over 14 amino acids.

The genes are TRBV5-1 and TRBJ1-6, with 8 bases fitting TRBD1. The CDR3 runs to 13 residues. Per the germline V gene, CDR1 is SGHRS and CDR2 is YFSETQ. The trim removed 5 bases at V and 9 bases at J, leaving 4 bases unmatched. The CDR3 DNA reads TGCGCCAGCAGTCAGGGGGCTGGTTCACCCCTCCACTTT. This sequence encodes CASSQGAGSPLHF.

This clone was observed a few times. The CDR3 region is CASSQDRQPLGYTF. The CDR3 nucleotides are TGCGCCAGCAGCCAAGATCGACAGCCACTTGGCTACACCTTC. The gene calls are TRBV4-3 and TRBJ1-2; TRBD1 might be the D (5 bases). Trimming left V 0 bases short and J 7 bases short, with 12 bases between. The CDR3 runs 14 residues. Per the germline V gene, CDR1 is LGHNA and CDR2 is YSLEER.

This clone was seen once. The rearrangement joins TRBV7-9 to TRBJ2-7, with D hard to call. This CDR3 has 14 amino acids. CDR1 and CDR2 from the germline V gene are SEHNR and FQNEAQ (reference sequence). The V end lost 1 base, the J end lost 0 bases, and 7 bases lay between the germline ends. In nucleotides, the CDR3 is TGTGCCAGCAGCTTAGGAGGAATCTCCTACGAGCAGTACTTC. The encoded protein is CASSLGGISYEQYF.

The chain joins TRBV29-1 to TRBJ2-5; 7 nucleotides match TRBD2. This CDR3 is 12 amino acids long. The germline CDR1 and CDR2 sequences are SQVTM and ANQGSEA. After removal of 6 bases from V and 5 bases from J, the junction contained 6 bases not matched to a gene. In DNA form, the CDR3 reads TGCAGCGTCCATCCCGGGAGGGAGACCCAGTACTTC. Encoded protein: CSVHPGRETQYF.

V gene TRBV6-6 combines with J gene TRBJ1-1, with no clear D. Looked up from germline, CDR1 is MNHNY and CDR2 is SVGAGI (reference sequence). The CDR3 is 14 residues long. V lost 6 bases to trimming and J lost 0 bases, with 11 bases between them. CDR3 residues: CASSPRAMNTEAFF. As DNA, the CDR3 is TGTGCCAGCAGCCCCAGAGCCATGAACACTGAAGCTTTCTTT.

The chain recombines TRBV7-9 with TRBJ1-1; D not resolved. This CDR3 is built from 15 residues. CDR1 is SEHNR and CDR2 is FQNEAQ in the germline V gene (reference sequence). Trimming pared 3 bases from V and 0 bases from J, leaving 11 bases between. CDR3 protein: CASSFYRDMNTEAFF. For the CDR3, the DNA is TGTGCCAGCAGCTTCTATCGGGATATGAACACTGAAGCTTTCTTT.

The V call is TRBV18, the J call TRBJ1-5, with a possible D match to TRBD1 (5 bases). Trimming stripped 1 base from V and 3 bases from J, with 13 bases between. This CDR3 contains 16 residues. CDR1 KGHSH and CDR2 LQKENI come from the germline V gene. CDR3 amino acids: CASSPQRGLTNQPQHF. The CDR3 DNA sequence: TGTGCCAGCTCACCACAACGGGGACTGACCAATCAGCCCCAGCATTTT.